This TCR beta chain was profiled in a study of human T cells and chemical hapten exposure. As for the study in general: Minor volume differences among pooled libraries chiefly drove per-sample TCR yield variation.

Germline CDR1 is SEHNR and CDR2 is FQNEAQ (reference sequence). The CDR3 is made up of 17 amino acids. The V gene lost 5 bases and the J gene lost 4 bases, with 23 bases spanning the gap. The library attached unique molecular identifiers to individual cDNA molecules. Each CDR3 protein is one row after TCRdb ran MiXCR on the RACE reads. The sample shows around 130,000 distinct CDR3 sequences, about 9% of them seen only once. The time point denotes: healthy volunteer bleed at 2 weeks. Before extraction, the whole blood was not fractionated, and total RNA was taken from it. This TCR was recovered from a male donor in good health. Some clones in this sample may be carry-over from other donors' samples. Sequences were obtained from whole blood. The V and J genes are TRBV7-9 and TRBJ1-1; D is possibly TRBD1 (5 bases). CDR3 amino acids: CASSPDRVWGMSTEAFF. CDR3 sequence (DNA): TGTGCCAGCAGCCCGGACCGAGTGTGGGGGATGAGCACTGAAGCTTTCTTT.